These 21 T cell receptor beta chains came from one sample sequenced in a study of blood T cell repertoires in COVID-19. TCRdb's table, derived via immunoSEQ multiplex PCR, lists solely in-frame clones and lacks some. The table lists some 50,000 clones, 85% to 90% of them singletons, with approximately 3.1% in the top ten. Material: PBMCs or T cells enriched from blood (not recorded which). These receptors originate from a woman aged 45-65 years who had recovered from COVID-19.

This chain links TRBV6-5 with TRBJ1-1; D call uncertain. Germline V gives CDR1 MNHEY, CDR2 SVGAGI. This CDR3 comprises 16 residues. The V gene lost 1 base and the J gene lost 1 base, with 13 bases spanning the gap. The CDR3 coding sequence is TGTGCCAGCAGTTACTTTATTCCGAGGGCGAACACTGAAGCTTTCTTT. Protein: CASSYFIPRANTEAFF.

The V and J genes are TRBV6-5 and TRBJ2-7, with TRBD1 matching over 8 bases. Trimming cost V 6 bases and J 0 bases; bases outside gene matches: 7. The CDR3 sequence is 15 residues long. CDR1 MNHEY and CDR2 SVGAGI come from the germline V gene. CDR3 nucleotide sequence: TGTGCCAGCAGCACGGACAGGGCCCACTCCTACGAGCAGTACTTC. Residues: CASSTDRAHSYEQYF.

The chain links TRBV24-1 to TRBJ2-5; TRBD2 matches at 9 bases. The CDR3 runs to 14 residues. The V gene end was trimmed by 3 bases and the J gene end by 4 bases; junction bases not matched to a gene: 2. Per the germline V gene, CDR1 is KGHDR and CDR2 is SFDVKD. The CDR3: CATSDRTSAETQYF. In nucleotides, the CDR3 is TGTGCCACCAGTGATAGGACTAGCGCAGAGACCCAGTACTTC.

The CDR3 sequence is CASRWGGPPLNTEAFF. CDR3 coding DNA: TGTGCCAGCCGATGGGGGGGGCCTCCGTTGAACACTGAAGCTTTCTTT. V usage is TRBV27 and J usage is TRBJ1-1; perhaps TRBD1 as D (6 bases). CDR1 MNHEY and CDR2 SMNVEV come from the germline V gene (reference sequence). The V end was cut by 8 bases, the J end by 0 bases, with 19 bases between. The CDR3 has 16 amino acids.

This chain joins TRBV2 and TRBJ1-4; the D is unclear. The CDR3 length is 15 residues. Germline values: CDR1 SNHLY, CDR2 FYNNEI. V dropped 6 bases and J dropped 0 bases, with 11 bases sitting between them. CDR3 region: CASRGRQTTNEKLFF. Written as DNA, the CDR3 is TGTGCCAGCAGGGGCAGACAAACAACTAATGAAAAACTGTTTTTT.

This clone was counted a few times. The genes are TRBV7-9 and TRBJ2-2; 8 nucleotides align to TRBD2. Germline V gene lookup returns CDR1 SEHNR and CDR2 FQNEAQ (reference sequence). Losses at the gene ends were 4 bases for V and 9 bases for J; bases not matched to a gene: 4. This CDR3 contains 13 residues. This CDR3 is CASSWGLVRELFF. The CDR3 DNA reads as TGTGCCAGCAGCTGGGGACTAGTCAGGGAGCTGTTTTTT.

The chain is built from TRBV7-9 and TRBJ2-2, with TRBD1 as a possible D gene (6 bases). CDR1 is SEHNR and CDR2 is FQNEAQ in the germline V gene (reference sequence). The V end was cut by 3 bases, the J end by 7 bases, with 12 bases between. The CDR3 runs to 14 residues. The CDR3 is CASSLGATGGELFF. In DNA, the CDR3 is TGTGCCAGCAGCTTGGGGGCGACGGGCGGGGAGCTGTTTTTT.

V is TRBV6-5 and J is TRBJ1-4; perhaps TRBD1 as D (6 bases). The CDR3 is 14 residues long. The germline V gene has CDR1 MNHEY and CDR2 SVGAGI. Trimming removed 8 bases from V and 2 bases from J, with 12 bases in between. For the CDR3, the DNA is TGTGCCAGCGGGGGCCAAACTACTAATGAAAAACTGTTTTTT. This codes for CASGGQTTNEKLFF.

The chain has TRBV2 and TRBJ1-2, with TRBD1 matching 9 bases. Trimming cost V 8 bases and J 8 bases; bases outside gene matches: 6. This CDR3 contains 12 residues. Germline V gives CDR1 SNHLY, CDR2 FYNNEI. The CDR3: CASYETGGGYTF. The CDR3 nucleotides are TGTGCCAGCTACGAGACAGGGGGAGGCTACACCTTC.

V is TRBV11-2 and J is TRBJ1-3; D may be TRBD1 (5 bases). Germline CDR1 is SGHAT and CDR2 is FQNNGV. This CDR3 is built from 14 residues. Trimming removed 5 bases at V and 3 bases at J, with 11 bases between. For the CDR3, the DNA is TGTGCCAGCAGCCAGTGGGGGGTTGGAAACACCATATATTTT. The encoded protein is CASSQWGVGNTIYF.

The chain uses TRBV2 and TRBJ2-3; 7 nucleotides match TRBD2. This CDR3 has 15 amino acids. Trimming cost V 4 bases and J 1 base; bases outside gene matches: 5. Germline V gives CDR1 SNHLY, CDR2 FYNNEI. The CDR3 loop reads CASSGGSGRTDTQYF. The CDR3 DNA follows: TGTGCCAGCAGTGGGGGTAGCGGGCGCACAGATACGCAGTATTTT. Combining the CDR3 with reference TRBV2 and TRBJ2-3 gives the whole variable domain EPEVTQTPSHQVTQMGQEVILRCVPISNHLYFYWYRQILGQKVEFLVSFYNNEISEKSEIFDDQFSVERPDGSNFTLKIRSTKLEDSAMYFCASSGGSGRTDTQYFGPGTRLTVL.

The chain is built from TRBV7-9 and TRBJ1-1, with unresolved D. Deletions cut 2 bases from V and 6 bases from J, with 10 bases between. The CDR3 has 13 residues. CDR1 is SEHNR and CDR2 is FQNEAQ in the germline V gene (reference sequence). The CDR3 reads CASSLLELPEAFF. CDR3 coding DNA: TGTGCCAGCAGCTTACTGGAGTTACCTGAAGCTTTCTTT.

This chain links TRBV5-1 with TRBJ1-2; 8 bases are a match to TRBD1. V lost 4 bases to trimming and J lost 5 bases; unmatched junction nucleotides: 13. CDR1 and CDR2 from the germline V gene are SGHRS and YFSETQ. There are 16 residues in the CDR3. CDR3: CASSLGLGQDRYGYTF. The CDR3 bases are TGCGCCAGCAGCCTGGGCCTGGGACAGGACCGATATGGCTACACCTTC. Supplemented by reference TRBV5-1 and TRBJ1-2, the full variable domain reads KAGVTQTPRYLIKTRGQQVTLSCSPISGHRSVSWYQQTPGQGLQFLFEYFSETQRNKGNFPGRFSGRQFSNSRSEMNVSTLELGDSALYLCASSLGLGQDRYGYTFGSGTRLTVV.

CDR3 in amino acids: CASSLDGAGVLPKEQFF. In nucleotides, the CDR3 is TGCGCCAGCAGCTTGGATGGGGCGGGAGTACTTCCTAAGGAGCAGTTCTTC. V and J are TRBV5-1 and TRBJ2-1; 7 positions agree with TRBD2. The germline gives CDR1 SGHRS, CDR2 YFSETQ. The CDR3 extends over 17 amino acids. Trimming at V came to 0 bases and at J to 10 bases, leaving 16 bases not matched to a gene.

This clone was found once. The DNA of the CDR3 is TGTGCCAGCAGTTTATCCCCCCCGACACGGTTCAGTACCTACGAGCAGTACTTC. It is translated as CASSLSPPTRFSTYEQYF. The rearrangement uses TRBV27 and TRBJ2-7, with no clear D. This CDR3 is 18 amino acids long. With 0 bases removed from V and 2 bases from J, the gap between germline ends came to 20 bases. From germline, CDR1 is MNHEY and CDR2 SMNVEV (reference sequence).

The V gene is TRBV5-8, the J gene TRBJ1-1; 8 bases are shared with TRBD1. Germline lookup yields CDR1 SGHTS and CDR2 YDEGEE. V shed 4 bases, J shed 8 bases, and the junction held 7 bases outside the gene matches. The CDR3 runs 13 residues. CDR3 in DNA: TGTGCCAGCAGCCTCAGACAGGGGTTAGAAGCTTTCTTT. This codes for CASSLRQGLEAFF.

Concerning this clone: The same CDR3 also results from other DNA sequences found in this sample. The V and J genes are TRBV4-2 and TRBJ2-2, with 7 bases matching TRBD1. V lost 3 bases and J lost 0; bases outside the gene matches: 4. Germline V gene data show CDR1 as LGHNA and CDR2 as YNFKEQ. The CDR3 has 16 residues. The CDR3 nucleotides read TGTGCCAGCAGCCAGGGTACAGGGGCGAACACCGGGGAGCTGTTTTTT. It encodes CASSQGTGANTGELFF.

The chain combines TRBV10-2 with TRBJ2-7; 7 bases match TRBD1. With 6 bases clipped from V and 4 bases from J, the junction kept 9 bases outside the gene matches. Germline V gene data show CDR1 as WSHSY and CDR2 as SAAADI. The CDR3 is 14 residues long. The CDR3 DNA is TGCGCCAGCAGCCCCGACAGGGACCGTTACGAGCAGTACTTC. Translated, it gives CASSPDRDRYEQYF.

The V gene is TRBV30, the J gene TRBJ1-4; D unresolved. CDR1 and CDR2 from the germline V gene are GTSNPN and SVGIG (reference sequence). V dropped 4 bases and J dropped 8 bases, with 17 bases sitting between them. This CDR3 has 14 amino acids. The CDR3 spells CAWTLDAGGEKLFF. CDR3 in DNA: TGTGCCTGGACCCTAGACGCAGGAGGGGAAAAACTGTTTTTT.

The chain combines TRBV2 with TRBJ2-7; 7 bases are a match to TRBD2. The CDR3 consists of 12 residues. Trimming at V came to 7 bases and at J to 4 bases, leaving 4 bases not matched to a gene. The germline V gene has CDR1 SNHLY and CDR2 FYNNEI. CDR3 protein: CASKASGYEQYF. The CDR3 bases are TGTGCCAGCAAAGCTAGCGGTTACGAGCAGTACTTC.

There are a few counts of this clone. The CDR3 nucleotides read TGTGCCAGCAGCTCCCTCTGGACAGGGCATTCTAACTATGGCTACACCTTC. Protein sequence: CASSSLWTGHSNYGYTF. This rearrangement joins TRBV7-9 to TRBJ1-2; 8 bases align to TRBD1. The germline V gene encodes CDR1 SEHNR and CDR2 FQNEAQ (reference sequence). The CDR3 sequence is 17 residues long. With 4 bases clipped from V and 0 bases from J, the junction kept 10 bases outside the gene matches.